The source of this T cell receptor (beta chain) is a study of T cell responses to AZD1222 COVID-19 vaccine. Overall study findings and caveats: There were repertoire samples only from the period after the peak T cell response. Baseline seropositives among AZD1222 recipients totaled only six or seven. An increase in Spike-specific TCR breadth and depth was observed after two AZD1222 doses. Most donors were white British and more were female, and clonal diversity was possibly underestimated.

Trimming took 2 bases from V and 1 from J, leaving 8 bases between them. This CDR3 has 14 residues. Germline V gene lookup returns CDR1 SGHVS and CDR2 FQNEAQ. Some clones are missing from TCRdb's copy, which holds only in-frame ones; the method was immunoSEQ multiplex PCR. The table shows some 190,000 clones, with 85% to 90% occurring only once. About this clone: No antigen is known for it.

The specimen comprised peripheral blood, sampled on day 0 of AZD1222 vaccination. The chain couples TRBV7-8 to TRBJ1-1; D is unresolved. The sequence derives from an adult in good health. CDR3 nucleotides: TGTGCCAGCAGCTTACGACCGAGGAACACTGAAGCTTTCTTT. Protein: CASSLRPRNTEAFF.